This T cell receptor (beta chain) derives from a study of cytomegalovirus exposure and HLA in healthy donors. This CDR3 has 17 residues. Looked up from germline, CDR1 is MNHNS and CDR2 is SASEGT. V shed 4 bases and J shed 2 bases, with 18 bases lying between them. Only in-frame clones appear in the TCRdb table, and some are missing; sequencing was by immunoSEQ multiplex PCR. The sample carries 90,000 to 150,000 clones, about 87% recorded once. This chain uses TRBV6-1 with TRBJ1-5; TRBD1 might be the D (6 bases). Sequencing used PBMCs. The sequence came from a man between 18 and 29 years old in good health and CMV-seronegative. The DNA for the CDR3 is TGTGCCAGCAGTGGCCTTGGGACAACTATAGGCAATCAGCCCCAGCATTTT. Encoded protein: CASSGLGTTIGNQPQHF.